This T cell receptor (beta chain) was documented in a study of shared clonotypes between healthy human individuals. This clone was recorded once. The assay used deep level. Assay used: immunoSEQ multiplex PCR; TCRdb lists only in-frame clones, some missing. This table has approximately 700,000 clones, less than 80% appearing once. The germline V gene encodes CDR1 LGHNA and CDR2 YNFKEQ. J gave up 10 bases and V 1 base, and 9 bases lay outside the gene matches. There are 16 residues in the CDR3. The chain is built from TRBV4-2 and TRBJ1-6; 8 nucleotides agree with TRBD1. Material: memory CD4+ T cells sorted from blood. Subset: CD45RA-negative fraction. The receptor comes from a woman in her twenties or thirties in good health. This chain's CDR3 is CASSQGQGRDRSPLHF. In DNA, the CDR3 is TGTGCCAGCAGCCAAGGACAGGGGAGAGATAGATCACCCCTCCACTTT.